Following are 15 T cell receptor beta chains from one sample sequenced in a study of T cell clonality in common variable immunodeficiency. The study's findings and limits: Common variable immunodeficiency TCR beta sequences reportedly had fewer deletions and N-nucleotide insertions.

TCRdb keeps only in-frame clones here, not all; method: immunoSEQ multiplex PCR. This sample carries around 32,000 clones, none of them present only once. Their recognized antigens are unknown. The specimen was peripheral blood mononuclear cells. All receptors come from a human donor with common variable immunodeficiency.

About this clone itself: The read ends 3 residues shy of where the CDR3 ends; the end is completed using the germline J gene. The gene calls are TRBV19 and TRBJ1-5; D is possibly TRBD1 (6 bases). Germline V gene lookup returns CDR1 LNHDA and CDR2 SQIVND (reference sequence). V was pared by 10 bases and J by 3 bases, with 19 bases between. This CDR3 contains 15 residues. Incomplete CDR3 DNA: TGTGCCAACCTGCCATCCGACAGGACCAATCAGCCC. It specifies CANLPSDRTNQP. The whole CDR3 region reads CANLPSDRTNQPQHF.

A note on this clone: The read finishes 3 residues shy of the CDR3 end, and the germline J gene is used to complete it. The chain uses TRBV18 and TRBJ1-1, with TRBD1 as a possible D gene (5 bases). The CDR3 is 17 amino acids. Germline values: CDR1 KGHSH, CDR2 LQKENI. Between the trimmed V and J ends, which lost 3 bases and 5 bases, there was a span of 22 bases. CDR3 region: CASSPSLSRRATTEAFF. CDR3 bases read: TGTGCCAGCTCACCTAGCTTATCGCGCAGGGCTACTACTGAA.

This clone showed up just a few times. The read terminates 3 residues before the CDR3 end, so the remaining end is supplied by the germline J gene. The V call is TRBV7-9, the J call TRBJ1-2, with TRBD1 identical over 7 bases. Per germline, CDR1 SEHNR and CDR2 FQNEAQ (reference sequence). CDR3 length equals 14 residues. V lost 5 bases and J lost 6; bases outside the gene matches: 9. The CDR3 sequence is CASSQTGNADGYTF. Partial CDR3 DNA: TGTGCCAGCAGCCAGACAGGGAATGCTGATGGC.

As concerns this clone: The DNA ends 3 residues before the CDR3 does, and the rest of the CDR3 is filled in from the germline J gene. The chain is built from TRBV6-1 and TRBJ1-5; TRBD1 agrees at 7 bases. The germline V gene encodes CDR1 MNHNS and CDR2 SASEGT. V lost 4 bases to trimming and J lost 5 bases; unmatched junction nucleotides: 5. This CDR3 is built from 14 residues. The CDR3: CASSAQGGDQPQHF. The part of the CDR3 DNA that was read is TGTGCCAGCAGTGCCCAGGGGGGAGATCAGCCC.

The sample holds many counts of this clone. The CDR3 goes on 3 residues after the read ends, and that part is filled in from the germline J gene. This chain connects TRBV20-1 to TRBJ2-7; 11 positions match TRBD2. Germline V gene data show CDR1 as DFQATT and CDR2 as SNEGSKA (reference sequence). The J segment lost 1 base and the V segment lost 0 bases, leaving 17 bases of the junction unmatched. The CDR3 consists of 20 residues. CDR3 sequence reads: CSARDGWGTSGGTLSYEQYF. The DNA read from the CDR3 is TGCAGTGCTAGAGATGGGTGGGGCACTAGCGGGGGAACATTATCCTACGAG.

Of note for this clone: The CDR3 end lies 3 residues beyond the end of the read and is filled in from the germline J gene. The chain employs TRBV19 and TRBJ1-5; no firm D call. Germline-derived CDR1 and CDR2 are LNHDA and SQIVND (reference sequence). V was cut by 3 bases and J by 7 bases, with 13 bases left in between. CDR3 length equals 14 residues. The CDR3: CASSIRGGRQPQHF. The CDR3 DNA, read in part, is TGTGCCAGTAGTATTCGGGGAGGGCGCCAGCCC.

With regard to this clone: The read comes to an end 3 residues before the CDR3 does, leaving the germline J gene to fill in the end. V is TRBV6-2 or TRBV6-3 and J is TRBJ2-1, with D perhaps TRBD1 (6 bases). CDR1 and CDR2 from the germline V gene are MNHEY and SVGEGT. The CDR3 contains 12 residues. Between the trimmed V and J ends, which lost 7 bases and 9 bases, there was a span of 13 bases. CDR3 in amino acids: CASTSWGPEQFF. The DNA read from the CDR3 is TGTGCCAGCACCTCGTGGGGGCCTGAG.

This clone showed up many times. With the read ending 3 residues before the CDR3 end, the germline J gene is used to fill in that end. V and J are TRBV7-3 and TRBJ1-2, with D uncertain. Germline V gene sequence: CDR1 SGHTA, CDR2 FQGTGA. CDR3 length: 16 residues. V lost 5 bases and J 2 bases, leaving 18 bases between the germline ends. The CDR3 bases that were read are TGTGCCAGCAGCCCGCACGCCAGGCTGGTCAACTATGGC. This gives the protein CASSPHARLVNYG. The CDR3 reads in full as CASSPHARLVNYGYTF.

This clone turned up a few times. The CDR3 extends 3 residues past the end of the read, so its final part is completed from the germline J gene. J is TRBJ2-1 and V is TRBV20-1; 7 bases are a match to TRBD2. There are 15 residues in the CDR3. V lost 5 bases, J lost 7 bases, and 14 bases stayed unmatched. CDR1 DFQATT and CDR2 SNEGSKA come from the germline V gene (reference sequence). CDR3 DNA, as far as it was read: TGCAGTGCTGCAACGCGGGCGGGGGTCCGAAATGAG. Its protein is CSAATRAGVRNE. The entire CDR3 reads CSAATRAGVRNEQFF.

On this clone: The read terminates 3 residues ahead of where the CDR3 ends, so the germline J gene completes it. This chain links TRBV7-2 with TRBJ2-1; tentatively, D is TRBD1 (5 bases). In germline, CDR1 is SGHTA, CDR2 FQGNSA. The CDR3 covers 15 residues. Trimming shortened V by 3 bases and J by 9 bases, and 18 bases separated the two germline ends. This CDR3 is CASSFGSGGAGEQFF. The CDR3 bases that were read are TGTGCCAGCAGCTTCGGATCGGGTGGGGCAGGTGAG.

This clone was found a few times. The read finishes 3 residues shy of the CDR3 end, and the germline J gene is used to complete it. The V call is TRBV7-3, the J call TRBJ2-3, with D maybe TRBD2 (7 bases). V was clipped by 8 bases and J by 5 bases, with 20 bases between them. Germline-derived CDR1 and CDR2 are SGHTA and FQGTGA. The CDR3 totals 15 residues. CDR3 amino acids: CASAEGGGTGDTQYF. The covered CDR3 bases are TGTGCCAGCGCTGAGGGGGGGGGAACGGGAGATACG.

This clone has a handful of counts. The read halts 3 residues ahead of the CDR3 end, with the missing end drawn from the germline J gene. The chain employs TRBV19 and TRBJ2-7, with D tentatively TRBD2 (6 bases). The CDR3 length is 16 residues. The V and J ends lost 6 bases and 6 bases respectively, with 24 bases between them. Germline V gene sequence: CDR1 LNHDA, CDR2 SQIVND (reference sequence). CDR3 residues: CASSLALLRGAVEQYF. The part of the CDR3 DNA that was read is TGTGCCAGTAGCTTAGCACTTTTACGCGGGGCGGTCGAG.

In its sample, this clone was seen many times. The CDR3 end lies 3 residues beyond the end of the read and is filled in from the germline J gene. The V gene is TRBV30, the J gene TRBJ1-1, with D possibly being TRBD1 (5 bases). The ends were cut back, 0 bases at V and 5 bases at J, with 19 bases in the middle. Germline assignment: CDR1 GTSNPN and CDR2 SVGIG (reference sequence). The CDR3 spans 16 residues. The covered CDR3 bases are TGTGCCTGGAGTGTTTACCAGGGCTGGGGAGAGACTGAA. This translates into CAWSVYQGWGETE. The CDR3 reads in full as CAWSVYQGWGETEAFF.

This clone was counted only a few times. The read comes to an end 3 residues before the CDR3 does, leaving the germline J gene to fill in the end. The gene calls are TRBV18 and TRBJ2-2; D uncertain. This CDR3 has 15 amino acids. Per the germline V gene, CDR1 is KGHSH and CDR2 is LQKENI. Trimming pared 3 bases from V and 3 bases from J, leaving 11 bases between. The part of the CDR3 DNA that was read is TGTGCCAGCTCACCCTCAGGAGAGGACACCGGGGAG. Protein: CASSPSGEDTGE. The CDR3 in full is CASSPSGEDTGELFF.

Only a few counts were recorded for this clone. The sequenced CDR3 bases are TGTGCCAGCAGCTTAGTGGGCCAGGGGCGGGATGAG. Protein: CASSLVGQGRDE. The entire CDR3 reads CASSLVGQGRDEQFF. The V gene is TRBV7-8, the J gene TRBJ2-1; tentative D call: TRBD1 (6 bases). The observed sequence ends 3 residues before the CDR3 terminus, with the missing tail filled in from the germline J gene. Trimming cost V 1 base and J 8 bases, with 15 bases left between them. The length of the CDR3 is 15 residues. Germline V CDR1 and CDR2: SGHVS, FQNEAQ.